This T cell receptor (beta chain) stems from a study of cytomegalovirus exposure and HLA in healthy donors. In the study overall: Approximately 180 million T cells yielded around 100 million unique TCR beta sequences, as an earlier analysis found. Study findings and constraints: In an earlier analysis, about 87% or about 30%: the productive usage of most TCR beta V segments.

To note about this clone: The antigen remains undetermined.

A multiplex PCR was run with 60 Vbeta primers and 13 Jbeta primers. Clones were sequenced by immunoSEQ multiplex PCR, and TCRdb holds only the in-frame ones, with some missing. The sample lists about 200,000 clones, around 81% seen once, with 1.5% to 2% in the top ten. V was clipped by 5 bases and J by 3 bases, with 17 bases between them. This CDR3 comprises 15 residues. From germline, CDR1 is MDHEN and CDR2 SYDVKM. The rearrangement uses TRBV28 and TRBJ2-7, with D maybe TRBD2 (7 bases). The sample was PBMCs. This TCR was sampled from a man between 18 and 35 years old in good health and CMV-seronegative. The CDR3 DNA sequence: TGTGCCAGCAGTGGGGGGGGGCCCCGGGGCTACGAGCAGTACTTC. Amino acid sequence: CASSGGGPRGYEQYF.